The 10 T cell receptor beta chains presented below share a single source sample, sequenced in a study of T cell responses to AZD1222 COVID-19 vaccine. The method was immunoSEQ multiplex PCR; TCRdb's version includes in-frame clones alone and lacks a portion of them. The profile shows roughly 190,000 clones, around 92% of them singletons. The sample in question was peripheral blood, obtained on day 0 of AZD1222 vaccination. Source of these receptors: an adult in good health.

The chain employs TRBV9 and TRBJ1-6, with D possibly TRBD1 on 6 matching bases. The CDR3 runs to 15 residues. Trimming removed 0 bases at V and 10 bases at J, with 14 bases between. In germline, CDR1 is SGDLS, CDR2 YYNGEE. Here the CDR3 DNA reads TGTGCCAGCAGCGTAGCGGGCAGGGGCCCATCACCCCTCCACTTT. It specifies CASSVAGRGPSPLHF.

CDR3 bases: TGTGCCAGCAGCCAAGGGACCCTCTCTGGAAACACCATATATTTT. Translated, it gives CASSQGTLSGNTIYF. The gene calls are TRBV3-1 (or the pseudogene TRBV3-2) and TRBJ1-3; D unresolved. The germline V gene has CDR1 LGHDT and CDR2 YNNKEL (reference sequence). CDR3 size: 15 residues. V was pared by 1 base and J by 0 bases, with 7 bases between.

The CDR3 is CASSQAIRTEGHEKLFF. CDR3 coding DNA: TGTGCCAGCAGCCAAGCTATCAGGACGGAAGGACATGAAAAACTGTTTTTT. The chain recombines TRBV4-2 with TRBJ1-4; D not resolved. Trimming left V 1 base short and J 6 bases short, with 18 bases between. Germline assignment: CDR1 LGHNA and CDR2 YNFKEQ. The CDR3 totals 17 residues.

In nucleotides, the CDR3 is TGTGCCTGGAGCGGTAATAGCAATCAGCCCCAGCATTTT. Protein product: CAWSGNSNQPQHF. The chain recombines TRBV30 with TRBJ1-5; D is unclear. Germline V lookup: CDR1 GTSNPN, CDR2 SVGIG (reference sequence). V was cut by 3 bases and J by 0 bases, with 6 bases left in between. The CDR3 sequence is 13 residues long.

The rearrangement uses TRBV5-1 and TRBJ1-2; D remains ambiguous. CDR3 size: 14 residues. Germline V lookup: CDR1 SGHRS, CDR2 YFSETQ. Trimming removed 2 bases at V and 2 bases at J, with 10 bases between. The CDR3 spells CASSFGEENYGYTF. In nucleotides, the CDR3 is TGCGCCAGCAGCTTCGGCGAAGAAAACTATGGCTACACCTTC.

This clone was counted only a few times. The V gene is TRBV5-5, the J gene TRBJ1-5; the D gene is possibly TRBD1 (6 bases). The V end lost 0 bases, the J end lost 3 bases, and 22 bases lay between the germline ends. The CDR3 spans 19 residues. Germline CDR1 reads SGHKS; CDR2 reads YYEKEE (reference sequence). CDR3 DNA: TGTGCCAGCAGCTTGGGGTTGGCAGGGGCCACTGAAGTCAATCAGCCCCAGCATTTT. The encoded protein is CASSLGLAGATEVNQPQHF. Filled out from reference TRBV5-5 and TRBJ1-5, the complete variable domain reads DAGVTQSPTHLIKTRGQQVTLRCSPISGHKSVSWYQQVLGQGPQFIFQYYEKEERGRGNFPDRFSARQFPNYSSELNVNALLLGDSALYLCASSLGLAGATEVNQPQHFGDGTRLSIL.

This clone is a singleton in its sample. J is TRBJ1-1 and V is TRBV4-1; D ambiguous. V was pared by 5 bases and J by 11 bases, with 15 bases between. Looked up from germline, CDR1 is MGHRA and CDR2 is YSYEKL. CDR3 length: 12 residues. The CDR3 region has the DNA TGCGCCAGCAGCTACGCCGGGAATCCGGCTTTCTTT. Protein sequence: CASSYAGNPAFF.

V usage is TRBV9 and J usage is TRBJ1-1; weak D call: TRBD1 (5 bases). Germline CDR1 reads SGDLS; CDR2 reads YYNGEE. CDR3 length equals 17 residues. V was pared by 0 bases and J by 5 bases, with 20 bases between. The CDR3 region has the DNA TGTGCCAGCAGCGTAGTTGGGCGACAGTCGGAGGGTACTGAAGCTTTCTTT. Translating gives CASSVVGRQSEGTEAFF.

The rearrangement uses TRBV3-1 (or the pseudogene TRBV3-2) and TRBJ1-2; tentatively, D is TRBD1 (6 bases). The V end was cut by 0 bases, the J end by 4 bases, with 15 bases between. CDR1 LGHDT and CDR2 YNNKEL come from the germline V gene (reference sequence). The CDR3 has 16 residues. The CDR3 DNA reads TGTGCCAGCAGCCAAGATCCGAGGGGGTCTAGCTATGGCTACACCTTC. Encoded protein: CASSQDPRGSSYGYTF.

This rearrangement joins TRBV5-5 to TRBJ1-4, with D tentatively TRBD1 (6 bases). V was trimmed by 3 bases and J by 0 bases, leaving 12 bases between them. Germline assignment: CDR1 SGHKS and CDR2 YYEKEE (reference sequence). CDR3 length: 16 amino acids. The CDR3 nucleotides read TGTGCCAGCAGCTGGGACATTCCCGCAACTAATGAAAAACTGTTTTTT. Translated, it gives CASSWDIPATNEKLFF. Together with reference TRBV5-5 and TRBJ1-4, the CDR3 gives the full variable domain: DAGVTQSPTHLIKTRGQQVTLRCSPISGHKSVSWYQQVLGQGPQFIFQYYEKEERGRGNFPDRFSARQFPNYSSELNVNALLLGDSALYLCASSWDIPATNEKLFFGSGTQLSVL.